This entry lists 32 T cell receptor beta chains sequenced from one sample in a study of blood T cell repertoires in COVID-19. Generated by immunoSEQ multiplex PCR, the TCRdb table keeps only in-frame clones and is missing some. Of over 250,000 clones listed, approximately 83% are singletons. The sequenced sample consisted of peripheral blood. All receptors derive from a human donor in a cohort sampled during active COVID-19.

The chain employs TRBV5-1 and TRBJ2-3, with D possibly TRBD2 on 6 matching bases. CDR3 length: 14 amino acids. CDR1 and CDR2 from the germline V gene are SGHRS and YFSETQ. Trimming shortened V by 4 bases and J by 2 bases, and 11 bases separated the two germline ends. The CDR3 is CASSPGTLTDTQYF. CDR3 DNA: TGCGCCAGCAGCCCAGGGACTCTCACAGATACGCAGTATTTT.

This chain joins TRBV27 and TRBJ1-1, with 9 bases lining up with TRBD1. Unmatched junction bases numbered 9, after V lost 6 bases and J lost 1 base. The CDR3 is 16 residues long. Germline assignment: CDR1 MNHEY and CDR2 SMNVEV (reference sequence). CDR3 coding DNA: TGTGCCAGCAGATCCGGACAGGGGAAGGAGAACACTGAAGCTTTCTTT. Translation gives CASRSGQGKENTEAFF.

This chain uses TRBV13 with TRBJ2-7; D is possibly TRBD1 (6 bases). CDR1 PRHDT and CDR2 FYEKMQ come from the germline V gene (reference sequence). Trimming removed 0 bases from V and 6 bases from J, with 12 bases in between. The CDR3 is 14 amino acids. The CDR3 here is CASSLGGQTGEQYF. The CDR3 DNA follows: TGTGCCAGCAGCTTAGGTGGACAGACTGGCGAGCAGTACTTC.

The table lists this clone with a count of one. The chain combines TRBV3-1 (or the pseudogene TRBV3-2) with TRBJ2-7; TRBD2 aligns across 10 bases. The junction had 9 bases not matched to a gene; V was cut back by 1 base and J by 6 bases. CDR1 and CDR2 (germline): LGHDT, YNNKEL (reference sequence). The CDR3 length is 16 residues. CDR3 nucleotide sequence: TGTGCCAGCAGCCAAGCGCCTTTACTAGCGGGAACCGAGCAGTACTTC. It yields the protein CASSQAPLLAGTEQYF.

This clone was seen just once. The V gene is TRBV9, the J gene TRBJ1-1, with D possibly matching TRBD1 (6 bases). Germline assignment: CDR1 SGDLS and CDR2 YYNGEE. This CDR3 comprises 13 residues. V lost 5 bases and J 6 bases, leaving 14 bases between the germline ends. DNA for the CDR3: TGTGCCAGCAGTCTCGGAGGGGGGGCTGAAGCTTTCTTT. It encodes CASSLGGGAEAFF. Complete variable domain (other parts from reference TRBV9 and TRBJ1-1): DSGVTQTPKHLITATGQRVTLRCSPRSGDLSVYWYQQSLDQGLQFLIQYYNGEERAKGNILERFSAQQFPDLHSELNLSSLELGDSALYFCASSLGGGAEAFFGQGTRLTVV.

The gene calls are TRBV6-5 and TRBJ2-5, with TRBD2 identical over 7 bases. The V gene end was trimmed by 7 bases and the J gene end by 2 bases; junction bases not matched to a gene: 10. The length of the CDR3 is 15 residues. Germline CDR1 is MNHEY and CDR2 is SVGAGI. CDR3 DNA: TGTGCCAGCACCCACCCTAGCGGACCTCAAGAGACCCAGTACTTC. This codes for CASTHPSGPQETQYF.

The chain uses TRBV7-9 and TRBJ2-6, with D maybe TRBD1 (6 bases). Trimming pared 3 bases from V and 0 bases from J, leaving 12 bases between. This CDR3 is built from 17 residues. Germline CDR1 SEHNR, CDR2 FQNEAQ (reference sequence). The CDR3 coding sequence is TGTGCCAGCAGCTTGGGCAGGGGAAGCTCTGGGGCCAACGTCCTGACTTTC. This translates into CASSLGRGSSGANVLTF.

This clone has more than one count but fewer than ten. The rearrangement joins TRBV4-1 to TRBJ2-1, with TRBD1 as a possible D gene (6 bases). V gave up 2 bases and J gave up 7 bases, with 15 bases separating them. CDR1 MGHRA and CDR2 YSYEKL come from the germline V gene. The CDR3 extends over 15 amino acids. The CDR3 is CASSQTGKRGNEQFF. In DNA, the CDR3 is TGCGCCAGCAGCCAAACAGGGAAACGTGGGAATGAGCAGTTCTTC.

This clone was picked up a small number of times. The chain employs TRBV5-4 and TRBJ1-5; D remains unclear. With 4 bases removed from V and 7 bases from J, the gap between germline ends came to 12 bases. Germline CDR1 SGHNT, CDR2 YYREEE (reference sequence). The length of the CDR3 is 13 residues. CDR3 sequence (DNA): TGTGCCAGCAGCCCTGGCGCGGGACAGCCCCAGCATTTT. Translating gives CASSPGAGQPQHF.

The chain carries TRBV6-5 and TRBJ1-5; the D is unclear. Per germline, CDR1 MNHEY and CDR2 SVGAGI. Trimming removed 0 bases at V and 6 bases at J, with 6 bases between. The CDR3 is 13 residues long. The CDR3 here is CASSYSRAQPQHF. The CDR3 DNA is TGTGCCAGCAGTTACTCGAGGGCTCAGCCCCAGCATTTT.

The count of this clone is one. The chain employs TRBV30 and TRBJ1-1; D gene ambiguous. Between the trimmed V and J ends, which lost 2 bases and 4 bases, there was a span of 8 bases. CDR3 length: 12 amino acids. Germline values: CDR1 GTSNPN, CDR2 SVGIG (reference sequence). The CDR3 DNA follows: TGTGCCTGGAGTCGAGATTTCACTGAAGCTTTCTTT. It yields the protein CAWSRDFTEAFF.

The chain has TRBV29-1 and TRBJ2-1; 13 bases agree with TRBD2. V was pared by 8 bases and J by 9 bases, with 13 bases of the junction left unmatched. The CDR3 is made up of 15 amino acids. From germline, CDR1 is SQVTM and CDR2 ANQGSEA. Here the CDR3 reads CSSRVGTSGIGEQFF. In nucleotides, the CDR3 is TGCAGCTCAAGAGTTGGGACTAGCGGGATTGGTGAGCAGTTCTTC.

The CDR3 coding sequence is TGTGCCTGCAGTCCCGGGACAGGGTCCTACGAGCAGTACTTC. Protein sequence: CACSPGTGSYEQYF. The gene calls are TRBV10-3 and TRBJ2-7, with 9 bases fitting TRBD1. CDR1 and CDR2 from the germline V gene are ENHRY and SYGVKD. CDR3 length: 14 residues. Trimming removed 11 bases from V and 1 base from J; junction bases left unmatched: 9.

A remark on this clone: Other DNA sequences in the same sample also yield this CDR3. As DNA, the CDR3 is TGTGCCAGCTCACCTTTGGCGGGAGAGACCCAGTACTTC. Protein product: CASSPLAGETQYF. This chain joins TRBV18 and TRBJ2-5; weak D call: TRBD2 (5 bases). CDR3 length: 13 amino acids. Trimming removed 3 bases at V and 4 bases at J, with 9 bases between. Germline assignment: CDR1 KGHSH and CDR2 LQKENI.

This clone was observed a few times. The rearrangement links TRBV7-9 to TRBJ2-1; possibly TRBD2 for D (5 bases). Trimming left V 5 bases short and J 5 bases short, with 16 bases between. Germline assignment: CDR1 SEHNR and CDR2 FQNEAQ (reference sequence). This CDR3 contains 15 residues. CDR3 nucleotides: TGTGCCAGCAGCCCGAAGCGGAGGATTAACAATGAGCAGTTCTTC. Translated, it gives CASSPKRRINNEQFF.

This sequence joins TRBV5-4 and TRBJ2-3, with TRBD2 identical over 8 bases. Germline CDR1 is SGHNT and CDR2 is YYREEE (reference sequence). The CDR3 length is 16 residues. J was trimmed by 2 bases and V by 4 bases; bases with no gene match: 9. CDR3 protein: CASSPPASGYTDTQYF. CDR3 DNA sequence: TGTGCCAGCAGCCCCCCGGCTAGCGGGTACACAGATACGCAGTATTTT.

The chain recombines TRBV25-1 with TRBJ2-2; TRBD1 matches 8 bases. The CDR3 is made up of 15 amino acids. V was clipped by 5 bases and J by 5 bases; unmatched bases: 7. Looked up from germline, CDR1 is MGHDK and CDR2 is SYGVNS. The CDR3 loop reads CASSHRQGSTGELFF. The CDR3 DNA reads TGTGCCAGCAGTCACCGACAGGGGAGTACCGGGGAGCTGTTTTTT.

The chain employs TRBV7-9 and TRBJ2-7; TRBD1 is a possible D gene (5 bases). Trimming cost V 0 bases and J 3 bases, with 9 bases left between them. This CDR3 contains 14 residues. CDR1 and CDR2 (germline): SEHNR, FQNEAQ (reference sequence). CDR3 amino acids: CASSLAGRDYEQYF. DNA of the CDR3: TGTGCCAGCAGCTTAGCTGGCAGGGACTACGAGCAGTACTTC.

The chain uses TRBV24-1 and TRBJ1-5, with 7 bases aligning to TRBD1. V was clipped by 4 bases and J by 2 bases; unmatched bases: 10. CDR3 size: 17 residues. Per the germline V gene, CDR1 is KGHDR and CDR2 is SFDVKD. CDR3 amino acids: CATSDTRQGIGNQPQHF. DNA for the CDR3: TGTGCCACCAGTGACACTAGACAGGGAATAGGCAATCAGCCCCAGCATTTT.

The chain couples TRBV5-5 to TRBJ2-2; 8 bases fit TRBD2. J was trimmed by 4 bases and V by 4 bases; bases with no gene match: 6. Germline V CDR1 and CDR2: SGHKS, YYEKEE (reference sequence). The CDR3 runs 15 residues. The CDR3 sequence: CASSLGLASTGELFF. The CDR3 bases are TGTGCCAGCAGCCTCGGACTAGCTAGCACCGGGGAGCTGTTTTTT.

This clone appeared many times. As DNA, the CDR3 is TGTGCCAGCAGCTTTCTAGCGGAGCCAAGCACAGATACGCAGTATTTT. It encodes CASSFLAEPSTDTQYF. The chain is built from TRBV5-4 and TRBJ2-3, with TRBD2 matching over 7 bases. V was pared by 2 bases and J by 0 bases, with 6 bases of the junction left unmatched. Germline loops: CDR1 SGHNT, CDR2 YYREEE (reference sequence). The CDR3 consists of 16 residues.

The J gene is TRBJ2-1, the V gene TRBV28; 8 positions match TRBD2. This CDR3 has 15 amino acids. V was clipped by 5 bases and J by 8 bases; unmatched bases: 11. From germline, CDR1 is MDHEN and CDR2 SYDVKM. CDR3 amino acids: CASSLSGAGVYEQFF. The CDR3 DNA reads as TGTGCCAGCAGTCTATCGGGAGCGGGAGTCTATGAGCAGTTCTTC.

This sequence joins TRBV30 and TRBJ2-1; D not resolved. The CDR3 is 11 residues long. The germline CDR1 and CDR2 sequences are GTSNPN and SVGIG (reference sequence). The V and J ends lost 1 base and 7 bases respectively, with 5 bases between them. The CDR3 nucleotides read TGTGCCTGGAGTGGTATAAATGAGCAGTTCTTC. Its translation is CAWSGINEQFF.

The CDR3 here is CASSVQPLGTGFSPLHF. The DNA of the CDR3 is TGTGCCAGCAGCGTACAACCCCTCGGGACAGGGTTTTCACCCCTCCACTTT. The genes are TRBV27 and TRBJ1-6; 9 nucleotides match TRBD1. This CDR3 is 17 amino acids long. Unmatched junction bases numbered 15, after V lost 6 bases and J lost 9 bases. Germline CDR1 MNHEY, CDR2 SMNVEV (reference sequence).

The rearrangement joins TRBV9 to TRBJ2-2; tentative D call: TRBD2 (6 bases). Germline V lookup: CDR1 SGDLS, CDR2 YYNGEE. V was shortened by 0 bases and J by 0 bases, with 9 bases between the two germline ends. The CDR3 has 16 amino acids. DNA of the CDR3: TGTGCCAGCAGCGTAGCTACGGGGGCGAACACCGGGGAGCTGTTTTTT. It encodes CASSVATGANTGELFF.

The chain employs TRBV7-6 and TRBJ2-6, with TRBD1 as a possible D gene (6 bases). V gave up 5 bases and J gave up 1 base, with 15 bases separating them. The CDR3 has 17 amino acids. Per germline, CDR1 SGHVS and CDR2 FNYEAQ. CDR3 amino acids: CASSPRGRGSGANVLTF. The CDR3 region has the DNA TGTGCCAGCAGCCCCCGGGGCAGGGGTTCTGGGGCCAACGTCCTGACTTTC.

This chain uses TRBV19 with TRBJ1-1, with 11 bases matching TRBD1. This CDR3 has 15 residues. With V trimmed by 6 bases and J by 4 bases, 7 bases remained unmatched. Per germline, CDR1 LNHDA and CDR2 SQIVND (reference sequence). The CDR3 spells CASRTSGQGGTEAFF. The DNA for the CDR3 is TGTGCCAGTAGAACTTCGGGACAGGGGGGCACTGAAGCTTTCTTT.

A note on this clone: The sample holds other DNA sequences that translate to the same CDR3. The J gene is TRBJ2-1, the V gene TRBV7-9; TRBD2 agrees at 7 bases. Looked up from germline, CDR1 is SEHNR and CDR2 is FQNEAQ (reference sequence). V lost 1 base and J lost 6; bases outside the gene matches: 6. The CDR3 is 15 residues long. The CDR3: CASSLEGGSGNEQFF. The DNA for the CDR3 is TGTGCCAGCAGCTTAGAAGGCGGGAGCGGCAATGAGCAGTTCTTC.

The gene calls are TRBV7-9 and TRBJ2-7; D perhaps matches TRBD2 (6 bases). The CDR3 runs to 12 residues. Germline-derived CDR1 and CDR2 are SEHNR and FQNEAQ (reference sequence). V shed 3 bases and J shed 6 bases, with 9 bases lying between them. This CDR3 is CASSFIGGEQYF. CDR3 DNA sequence: TGTGCCAGCAGCTTCATCGGGGGCGAGCAGTACTTC.

V gene TRBV27 combines with J gene TRBJ2-2; 10 bases are shared with TRBD2. CDR1 and CDR2 (germline): MNHEY, SMNVEV (reference sequence). Trimming cost V 3 bases and J 7 bases; bases outside gene matches: 8. The CDR3 consists of 16 residues. CDR3 sequence: CASSLGLAGVGGELFF. The CDR3 nucleotides are TGTGCCAGCAGTTTGGGGCTAGCGGGAGTGGGCGGGGAGCTGTTTTTT.

Points on this clone: One end of the junction is discordant with germline, which a read error may explain. This rearrangement joins TRBV28 to TRBJ2-1; 7 nucleotides line up with TRBD1. The CDR3 consists of 14 residues. Germline V gives CDR1 MDHEN, CDR2 SYDVKM. The CDR3 nucleotides read TGTGCCAGCAGTTTAAGTCTAGGGACAGCCGCCCCCATCTTC. This codes for CASSLSLGTAAPIF.

This rearrangement joins TRBV5-8 to TRBJ1-5; 7 bases are shared with TRBD1. Germline V gives CDR1 SGHTS, CDR2 YDEGEE. This CDR3 has 15 residues. The V gene end was trimmed by 4 bases and the J gene end by 0 bases; junction bases not matched to a gene: 4. Here the CDR3 DNA reads TGTGCCAGCAGCCCTCGGACAGGTAGCAATCAGCCCCAGCATTTT. Translating gives CASSPRTGSNQPQHF.